One and the same sample provided the 8 T cell receptor beta chains below, sequenced in a study of cytomegalovirus exposure and HLA in healthy donors. Both 60 Vbeta primers and 13 Jbeta primers went into the PCR. Assay: immunoSEQ multiplex PCR; the TCRdb copy retains only in-frame clones and omits some. The sample holds about 55,000 clones, 75% to 80% seen once. The sequencing sample was made of PBMCs. These receptors came from a female donor in good health and CMV-seronegative.

This clone was observed a single time. The chain joins TRBV5-6 to TRBJ1-1; TRBD1 matches at 7 bases. V shed 2 bases and J 6 bases; nucleotides not matched to a gene: 4. This CDR3 comprises 13 residues. Germline-derived CDR1 and CDR2 are SGHDT and YYEEEE. The CDR3 loop is CASSFTGVPEAFF. The CDR3 DNA reads TGTGCCAGCAGCTTTACAGGGGTCCCTGAAGCTTTCTTT.

V and J are TRBV19 and TRBJ1-1; TRBD1 agrees at 7 bases. Germline CDR1 and CDR2: LNHDA and SQIVND (reference sequence). The CDR3 is 11 residues long. Trimming took 8 bases from V and 10 from J; bases not matched to a gene: 7. The CDR3 protein is CASSTGSRAFF. The DNA of the CDR3 is TGTGCCAGTTCGACAGGGAGCCGAGCTTTCTTT.

Only one count was recorded for this clone. V usage is TRBV28 and J usage is TRBJ1-4; D is undetermined. Germline V gives CDR1 MDHEN, CDR2 SYDVKM. CDR3 size: 14 residues. With 3 bases removed from V and 8 bases from J, the gap between germline ends came to 13 bases. The CDR3 DNA reads TGTGCCAGCAGTTTTTCGGGGATCGGCGAAAAACTGTTTTTT. Residues: CASSFSGIGEKLFF. Variable domain in full (rest from reference TRBV28 and TRBJ1-4): DVKVTQSSRYLVKRTGEKVFLECVQDMDHENMFWYRQDPGLGLRLIYFSYDVKMKEKGDIPEGYSVSREKKERFSLILESASTNQTSMYLCASSFSGIGEKLFFGSGTQLSVL.

V gene TRBV2 combines with J gene TRBJ1-2, with TRBD1 as a possible D gene (5 bases). This CDR3 comprises 15 residues. V lost 5 bases, J lost 3 bases, and 16 bases lay in between. Germline assignment: CDR1 SNHLY and CDR2 FYNNEI. The CDR3 sequence is CASSPTGTPDYGYTF. The CDR3 region has the DNA TGTGCCAGCAGTCCCACCGGGACTCCTGACTATGGCTACACCTTC.

V usage is TRBV1 and J usage is TRBJ2-5; the table gives TRBD2 as D, unverified against the DNA. TRBV1 is listed as a pseudogene. The CDR3 is 16 residues long. CDR3 amino acids: CTSSQGLAGGQETQYF. As DNA, the CDR3 is TGCACCAGCAGCCAGGGATTAGCGGGGGGGCAGGAGACCCAGTACTTC.

V gene TRBV9 combines with J gene TRBJ1-3; D remains unclear. Looked up from germline, CDR1 is SGDLS and CDR2 is YYNGEE. The CDR3 is 15 residues long. V lost 3 bases and J 0 bases, leaving 10 bases between the germline ends. CDR3 amino acids: CASSAIGSSGNTIYF. The CDR3 coding sequence is TGTGCCAGCAGCGCCATTGGCAGCTCTGGAAACACCATATATTTT.

CDR3 in DNA: TGTGCCAGCAGCCAAGATGAAGGGGAGGAAAACATTCAGTACTTC. Protein sequence: CASSQDEGEENIQYF. This chain uses TRBV4-2 with TRBJ2-4; possible D gene TRBD2, 6 bases. Germline CDR1 LGHNA, CDR2 YNFKEQ. The CDR3 covers 15 residues. V was clipped by 0 bases and J by 5 bases, with 11 bases between them.

The J gene is TRBJ1-2, the V gene TRBV5-1, with 7 bases fitting TRBD1. In germline, CDR1 is SGHRS, CDR2 YFSETQ. J gave up 5 bases and V 10 bases, and 8 bases lay outside the gene matches. CDR3 length: 12 residues. The CDR3 here is CASGTEYYGYTF. The CDR3 DNA is TGCGCCTCCGGGACAGAGTATTATGGCTACACCTTC.